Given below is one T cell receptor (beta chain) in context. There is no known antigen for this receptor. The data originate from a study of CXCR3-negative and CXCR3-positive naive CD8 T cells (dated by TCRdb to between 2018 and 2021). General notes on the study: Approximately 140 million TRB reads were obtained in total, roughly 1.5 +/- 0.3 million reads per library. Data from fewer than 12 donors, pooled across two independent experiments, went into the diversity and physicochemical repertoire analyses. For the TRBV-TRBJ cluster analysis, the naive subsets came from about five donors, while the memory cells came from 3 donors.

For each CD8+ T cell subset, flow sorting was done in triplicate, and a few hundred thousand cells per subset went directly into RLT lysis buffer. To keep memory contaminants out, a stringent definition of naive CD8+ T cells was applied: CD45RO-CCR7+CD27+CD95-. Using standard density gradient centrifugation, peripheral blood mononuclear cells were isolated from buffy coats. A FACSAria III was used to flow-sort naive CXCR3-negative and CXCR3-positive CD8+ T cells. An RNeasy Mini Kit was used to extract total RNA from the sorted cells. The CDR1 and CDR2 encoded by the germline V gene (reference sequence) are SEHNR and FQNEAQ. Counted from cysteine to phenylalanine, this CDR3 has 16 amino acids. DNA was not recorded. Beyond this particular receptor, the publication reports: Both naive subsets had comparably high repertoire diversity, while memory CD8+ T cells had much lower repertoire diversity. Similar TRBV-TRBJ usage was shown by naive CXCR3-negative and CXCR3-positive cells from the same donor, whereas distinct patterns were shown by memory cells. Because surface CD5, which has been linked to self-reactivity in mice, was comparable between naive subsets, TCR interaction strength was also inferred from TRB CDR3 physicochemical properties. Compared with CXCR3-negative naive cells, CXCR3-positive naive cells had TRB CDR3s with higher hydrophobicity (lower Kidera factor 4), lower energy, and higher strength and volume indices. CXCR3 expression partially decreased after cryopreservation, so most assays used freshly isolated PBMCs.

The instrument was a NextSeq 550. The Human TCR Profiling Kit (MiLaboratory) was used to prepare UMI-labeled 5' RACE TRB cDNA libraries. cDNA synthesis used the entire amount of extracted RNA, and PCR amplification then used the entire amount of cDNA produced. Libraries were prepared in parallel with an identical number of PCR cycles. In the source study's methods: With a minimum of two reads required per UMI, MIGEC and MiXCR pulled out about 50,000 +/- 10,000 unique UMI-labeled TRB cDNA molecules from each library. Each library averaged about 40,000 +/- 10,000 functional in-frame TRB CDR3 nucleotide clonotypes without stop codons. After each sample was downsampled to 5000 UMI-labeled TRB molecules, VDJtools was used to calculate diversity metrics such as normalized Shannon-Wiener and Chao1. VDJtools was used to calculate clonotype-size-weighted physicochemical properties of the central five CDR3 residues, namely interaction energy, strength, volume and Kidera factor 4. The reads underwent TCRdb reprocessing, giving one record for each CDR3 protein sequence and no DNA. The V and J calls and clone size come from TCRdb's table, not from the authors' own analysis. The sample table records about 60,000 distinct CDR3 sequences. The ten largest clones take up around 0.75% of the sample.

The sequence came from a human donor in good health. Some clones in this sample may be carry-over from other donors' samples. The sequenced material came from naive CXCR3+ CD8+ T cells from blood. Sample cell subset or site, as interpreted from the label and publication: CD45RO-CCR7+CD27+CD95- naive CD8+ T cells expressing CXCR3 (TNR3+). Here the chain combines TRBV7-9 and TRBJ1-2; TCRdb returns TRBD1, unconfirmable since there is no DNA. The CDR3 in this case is CASSSRDGVIPYGYTF.